The 6 T cell receptor beta chains in this list originate from one sample, sequenced in a study of T cells after yellow fever vaccination. TCRdb independently ran MiXCR on the 5' RACE reads; one entry per CDR3 protein. This sample has a few hundred thousand distinct CDR3 sequences, with roughly 13% found just once. The sequenced sample was CD4+ T cells sorted from PBMCs, obtained 45 days after the yellow fever booster vaccination. The origin of the receptors is a man aged 30 to 45 who received the YFV17D yellow fever vaccine.

The rearrangement uses TRBV10-3 and TRBJ1-6, with a possible D match to TRBD1 (6 bases). The CDR3 length is 13 residues. CDR1 ENHRY and CDR2 SYGVKD come from the germline V gene. V was clipped by 10 bases and J by 7 bases, with 14 bases between them. The CDR3 sequence: CATSSQGNSPLHF. In nucleotides, the CDR3 is TGTGCCACCTCATCTCAGGGGAATTCACCCCTCCACTTT.

In this sample, this clonotype turned up a few times. The chain employs TRBV7-3 and TRBJ2-7; D possibly corresponds to TRBD2 (6 bases). CDR1 SGHTA and CDR2 FQGTGA come from the germline V gene. The CDR3 totals 15 residues. V lost 1 base and J 1 base, leaving 11 bases between the germline ends. As DNA, the CDR3 is TGTGCCAGCAGCTTAAGGGCCGGGGGATCCTACGAGCAGTACTTC. Protein sequence: CASSLRAGGSYEQYF.

The table lists this clonotype with a few counts. The rearrangement joins TRBV15 to TRBJ2-3, with D possibly being TRBD1 (5 bases). The CDR3 is made up of 16 amino acids. V was clipped by 4 bases and J by 0 bases, with 14 bases between them. Germline CDR1 is LNHNV and CDR2 is YYDKDF (reference sequence). DNA for the CDR3: TGTGCCACCAGCAAAAACAGGCAGATAAGCACAGATACGCAGTATTTT. Translated, it gives CATSKNRQISTDTQYF.

The rearrangement joins TRBV28 to TRBJ2-5, with 15 bases aligning to TRBD2. This CDR3 region has 15 residues. Germline V lookup: CDR1 MDHEN, CDR2 SYDVKM. Germline trimming cut 6 bases from V and 10 bases from J; bases unmatched to any gene: 9. CDR3 coding DNA: TGTGCCAGCAGCTACCCCGGGACTAGCGGGAGGAACCAGTACTTC. It is translated as CASSYPGTSGRNQYF.

At least ten counts were recorded for this clonotype. This chain uses TRBV5-1 with TRBJ2-1; D is unresolved. Germline V gene data show CDR1 as SGHRS and CDR2 as YFSETQ. CDR3 size: 11 residues. Trimming removed 4 bases from V and 6 bases from J, with 5 bases in between. In DNA form, the CDR3 reads TGCGCCAGCAGCAGGTTCAATGAGCAGTTCTTC. Translation: CASSRFNEQFF.

This chain connects TRBV3-1 to TRBJ2-2; D unresolved. Trimming shortened V by 1 base and J by 6 bases, and 9 bases separated the two germline ends. The CDR3 contains 14 residues. Germline CDR1 reads LGHDT; CDR2 reads YNNKEL (reference sequence). The CDR3 nucleotides read TGTGCCAGCAGCCAAGCCGGTGGCGCCGGGGAGCTGTTTTTT. Protein sequence: CASSQAGGAGELFF.